These 20 T cell receptor beta chains were sequenced from one sample in a study of glioma-infiltrating T cells. Amplification of TCR alpha and beta CDR3 regions from RNA used iRepertoire nested multiplex PCR. TCRdb redid the calling of the multiplex PCR reads with MiXCR, one entry per CDR3 protein. The sample carries fewer than 250,000 distinct CDR3 sequences, more than 30% recorded once. The sequencing input was glioma tissue, nonneoplastic brain tissue, or PBMCs (not recorded which). These receptor sequences come from a human donor with low-grade glioma or glioblastoma, undergoing nonglioma brain surgery, or in good health (not recorded which).

Remarks on this clonotype: A much more abundant neighbour one base away suggests this may be a read error. The rearrangement joins TRBV10-3 to TRBJ2-1, with D maybe TRBD2 (6 bases). Germline V lookup: CDR1 ENHRY, CDR2 SYGVKD. Trimming stripped 6 bases from V and 6 bases from J, with 15 bases between. There are 14 residues in the CDR3. The CDR3 is CAISPGASVNEQFF. In DNA, the CDR3 is TGTGCCATCAGCCCCGGGGCTAGCGTCAATGAGCAGTTCTTC.

In this sample, this clonotype turned up many times. The chain has TRBV2 and TRBJ2-1; TRBD2 is a possible D gene (6 bases). This CDR3 region has 16 residues. V lost 6 bases to trimming and J lost 4 bases, with 19 bases between them. Germline assignment: CDR1 SNHLY and CDR2 FYNNEI. CDR3 loop: CASSGPLTGAYNEQFF. In nucleotides, the CDR3 is TGTGCCAGCAGCGGCCCCCTAACGGGAGCATACAATGAGCAGTTCTTC.

This clonotype was seen at least ten times. The chain joins TRBV28 to TRBJ2-7; 11 nucleotides match TRBD2. With V trimmed by 8 bases and J by 12 bases, 15 bases remained unmatched. Germline lookup yields CDR1 MDHEN and CDR2 SYDVKM. The CDR3 runs to 14 residues. This CDR3 reads CASSGTSGPYPPYF. The CDR3, as DNA: TGTGCCAGCTCCGGGACTAGCGGCCCTTATCCCCCGTACTTC. The entire variable domain, with the rest obtained from reference TRBV28 and TRBJ2-7, is as follows: DVKVTQSSRYLVKRTGEKVFLECVQDMDHENMFWYRQDPGLGLRLIYFSYDVKMKEKGDIPEGYSVSREKKERFSLILESASTNQTSMYLCASSGTSGPYPPYFGPGTRLTVT.

There are many counts of this clonotype. The chain has TRBV10-3 and TRBJ2-3; D is ambiguous. V was trimmed by 0 bases and J by 4 bases, leaving 2 bases between them. The CDR3 length is 12 residues. The germline V gene has CDR1 ENHRY and CDR2 SYGVKD. CDR3 region: CAISESPDTQYF. CDR3 DNA sequence: TGTGCCATCAGTGAGTCGCCAGATACGCAGTATTTT.

This clonotype has at least ten counts. The V call is TRBV2, the J call TRBJ1-2; D remains unclear. The CDR3 contains 12 residues. The V and J ends lost 6 bases and 6 bases respectively, with 11 bases between them. CDR1 SNHLY and CDR2 FYNNEI come from the germline V gene. The CDR3 loop is CASREDLNGYTF. The CDR3 nucleotides read TGTGCCAGCAGGGAGGACCTAAATGGCTACACCTTC. Combining the CDR3 with reference TRBV2 and TRBJ1-2 gives the whole variable domain EPEVTQTPSHQVTQMGQEVILRCVPISNHLYFYWYRQILGQKVEFLVSFYNNEISEKSEIFDDQFSVERPDGSNFTLKIRSTKLEDSAMYFCASREDLNGYTFGSGTRLTVV.

Only a few counts were recorded for this clonotype. The rearrangement links TRBV12-3 or TRBV12-4 to TRBJ2-3; 11 bases are shared with TRBD2. The CDR3 contains 17 residues. J gave up 2 bases and V 6 bases, and 10 bases lay outside the gene matches. CDR3 sequence (DNA): TGTGCCAGCAGCCAATCTACGGGACTAGCGGTCACAGATACGCAGTATTTT. Its protein product is CASSQSTGLAVTDTQYF.

The chain links TRBV12-3 or TRBV12-4 to TRBJ2-1; D possibly corresponds to TRBD2 (6 bases). This CDR3 region has 19 residues. V was pared by 2 bases and J by 8 bases, with 28 bases between. CDR3 loop: CASSLMSLGGPFVSDEQFF. The CDR3 bases are TGTGCCAGCAGTTTAATGAGTCTTGGAGGGCCGTTCGTTTCAGATGAGCAGTTCTTC.

The chain is built from TRBV19 and TRBJ2-4; D gene uncertain. CDR1 LNHDA and CDR2 SQIVND come from the germline V gene (reference sequence). V was trimmed by 2 bases and J by 2 bases, leaving 7 bases between them. This CDR3 spans 14 amino acids. CDR3 region: CASSISRTKNIQYF. The CDR3 DNA sequence: TGTGCCAGTAGTATAAGCAGGACCAAAAACATTCAGTACTTC.

In its sample, this clonotype was seen a few times. This sequence may be a read error, since a much larger clone differs from it by one base. The chain uses TRBV19 and TRBJ1-3; D is undetermined. The V and J ends lost 7 bases and 5 bases respectively, with 12 bases between them. The CDR3 length is 13 residues. Per the germline V gene, CDR1 is LNHDA and CDR2 is SQIVND (reference sequence). The CDR3: CASINTDRNTIYF. The CDR3 DNA is TGTGCCAGTATCAACACCGACAGAAACACCATATATTTT.

This clonotype was seen repeatedly, ten times or more. The J gene is TRBJ2-1, the V gene TRBV15; 9 nucleotides match TRBD2. Germline CDR1 LNHNV, CDR2 YYDKDF (reference sequence). Trimming took 0 bases from V and 3 from J; bases not matched to a gene: 3. The CDR3 is 16 residues long. In DNA form, the CDR3 reads TGTGCCACCAGCAGAGATATAGCGGGAGACTACAATGAGCAGTTCTTC. This translates into CATSRDIAGDYNEQFF.

Note on this clonotype: This may be a read error, as it is one base from a much larger clone. The rearrangement links TRBV20-1 to TRBJ2-2; TRBD2 might be the D (5 bases). Trimming removed 0 bases from V and 2 bases from J, with 10 bases in between. The V gene's germline CDR1 is DFQATT and CDR2 SNEGSKA (reference sequence). The CDR3 is 15 amino acids. Written as DNA, the CDR3 is TGCAGTGCTAGAGATATGGGGAGTAACACCGGGGAGCTGTTTTTT. Protein product: CSARDMGSNTGELFF.

In this sample, this clonotype turned up many times. The chain couples TRBV7-6 to TRBJ2-1, with 9 bases matching TRBD2. The J segment lost 4 bases and the V segment lost 8 bases, leaving 9 bases of the junction unmatched. The germline gives CDR1 SGHVS, CDR2 FNYEAQ. The CDR3 covers 15 residues. The CDR3 DNA sequence: TGTGCCAGCTCGTTCGGGACTAGCTTATACAATGAGCAGTTCTTC. Residues: CASSFGTSLYNEQFF. Variable domain in full (rest from reference TRBV7-6 and TRBJ2-1): GAGVSQSPRYKVTKRGQDVALRCDPISGHVSLYWYRQALGQGPEFLTYFNYEAQQDKSGLPNDRFSAERPEGSISTLTIQRTEQRDSAMYRCASSFGTSLYNEQFFGPGTRLTVL.

This clonotype was counted at least ten times. This chain links TRBV4-3 with TRBJ1-2; perhaps TRBD1 as D (5 bases). V was shortened by 0 bases and J by 8 bases, with 13 bases between the two germline ends. Germline V CDR1 and CDR2: LGHNA, YSLEER. The CDR3 spans 14 residues. DNA for the CDR3: TGCGCCAGCAGCCAAGACGCCAGGGCTGGCGGCTACACCTTC. It is translated as CASSQDARAGGYTF.

This clonotype has ten or more counts. This chain links TRBV28 with TRBJ2-2; no reliable D call. CDR1 MDHEN and CDR2 SYDVKM come from the germline V gene. V was pared by 3 bases and J by 3 bases, with 5 bases between. The length of the CDR3 is 13 residues. CDR3 in DNA: TGTGCCAGCAGTTTCCGGGACACCGGGGAGCTGTTTTTT. Protein: CASSFRDTGELFF. Full variable domain (remainder filled in from reference TRBV28 and TRBJ2-2): DVKVTQSSRYLVKRTGEKVFLECVQDMDHENMFWYRQDPGLGLRLIYFSYDVKMKEKGDIPEGYSVSREKKERFSLILESASTNQTSMYLCASSFRDTGELFFGEGSRLTVL.

Turning to this clonotype: This may be a read error, as it is one base from a much larger clone. This chain joins TRBV7-6 and TRBJ1-1; 11 bases align to TRBD1. CDR1 and CDR2 (germline): SGHVS, FNYEAQ. V was clipped by 11 bases and J by 7 bases; unmatched bases: 6. The CDR3 runs to 12 residues. The chain's CDR3 is CASGQGDSEAFF. DNA for the CDR3: TGTGCCTCGGGACAGGGGGACAGTGAAGCTTTCTTT. Based on the CDR3 plus reference TRBV7-6 and TRBJ1-1, the full variable domain is GAGVSQSPRYKVTKRGQDVALRCDPISGHVSLYWYRQALGQGPEFLTYFNYEAQQDKSGLPNDRFSAERPEGSISTLTIQRTEQRDSAMYRCASGQGDSEAFFGQGTRLTVV.

The rearrangement links TRBV10-3 to TRBJ2-1; D ambiguous. Germline values: CDR1 ENHRY, CDR2 SYGVKD. Trimming shortened V by 2 bases and J by 0 bases, and 5 bases separated the two germline ends. The CDR3 has 14 amino acids. The chain's CDR3 is CAISESSSYNEQFF. CDR3 nucleotides: TGTGCCATCAGTGAGAGCAGCTCCTACAATGAGCAGTTCTTC.

This clonotype was seen more than once but under ten times. The chain links TRBV19 to TRBJ2-3; 8 nucleotides agree with TRBD1. The CDR3 has 15 amino acids. Germline V gene lookup returns CDR1 LNHDA and CDR2 SQIVND (reference sequence). Trimming removed 7 bases from V and 0 bases from J; junction bases left unmatched: 6. The CDR3 loop is CASNGQGPSTDTQYF. In nucleotides, the CDR3 is TGTGCCAGTAACGGACAGGGCCCTAGCACAGATACGCAGTATTTT. Complete variable domain (other parts from reference TRBV19 and TRBJ2-3): DGGITQSPKYLFRKEGQNVTLSCEQNLNHDAMYWYRQDPGQGLRLIYYSQIVNDFQKGDIAEGYSVSREKKESFPLTVTSAQKNPTAFYLCASNGQGPSTDTQYFGPGTRLTVL.

This chain links TRBV12-3 or TRBV12-4 with TRBJ2-5, with 8 bases identical to TRBD1. With 7 bases clipped from V and 4 bases from J, the junction kept 11 bases outside the gene matches. CDR3 length equals 15 residues. The CDR3 DNA follows: TGTGCCAGCACTCTCGGACAGGGAGGTAGAGAGACCCAGTACTTC. It yields the protein CASTLGQGGRETQYF.

A single count supports this clonotype. This sequence may be a read error, since a much larger clone differs from it by one base. CDR3 in amino acids: CASSESGNTIYF. CDR3 in DNA: TGTGCCAGCAGCGAGTCTGGAAACACCATATATTTT. The rearrangement joins TRBV14 to TRBJ1-3; D uncertain. CDR3 length: 12 amino acids. The germline CDR1 and CDR2 sequences are SGHDN and FVKESK. Trimming left V 5 bases short and J 1 base short, with 3 bases between.

Many counts were recorded for this clonotype. The rearrangement uses TRBV19 and TRBJ1-5; no firm D call. CDR1 and CDR2 from the germline V gene are LNHDA and SQIVND (reference sequence). Trimming pared 9 bases from V and 3 bases from J, leaving 12 bases between. The CDR3 extends over 13 amino acids. The CDR3 here is CASSRTVNQPQHF. CDR3 nucleotide sequence: TGTGCCAGCAGCCGGACGGTCAATCAGCCCCAGCATTTT.